One sample yielded the 15 T cell receptor beta chains listed below, sequenced in a study of naive and memory T cell subsets. Two oligonucleotides, mixed equimolar, formed the beta constant-region primer covering TRBC1 and TRBC2. Nested alpha and beta constant-region primers with the SP2 primer drove four PCR rounds on ligated cDNA. Each CDR3 protein gets one entry after TCRdb re-called the UMI-ligation and nested PCR reads with MiXCR. The data show 150,000 or so distinct CDR3 sequences, with over 20% seen just once and 0.1% to 0.11% held by the top ten. No antigens are known for them. Study observations and caveats: A few larger clonotypes appeared in naive repertoires, especially CD8, possibly memory cells re-expressing CD45RA.

Sequencing was done on a sample of naive CD4+ T cells from blood. The receptors stem from a human donor in good health.

The rearrangement joins TRBV10-3 to TRBJ2-7, with D perhaps matching TRBD1 (5 bases). The V end lost 7 bases, the J end lost 2 bases, and 9 bases lay between the germline ends. The CDR3 is 12 residues long. The germline gives CDR1 ENHRY, CDR2 SYGVKD. This CDR3 is CAIKGSTYEQYF. The CDR3 coding sequence is TGTGCCATCAAGGGGTCCACCTACGAGCAGTACTTC.

The V gene is TRBV7-2, the J gene TRBJ2-6, with D perhaps TRBD1 (5 bases). The CDR3 is 19 amino acids. From germline, CDR1 is SGHTA and CDR2 FQGNSA. Trimming stripped 1 base from V and 0 bases from J, with 16 bases between. CDR3 bases: TGTGCCAGCAGCTTAGGGGATAGGGGTATTCTCTCTGGGGCCAACGTCCTGACTTTC. Translating it yields CASSLGDRGILSGANVLTF.

This clonotype was detected ten times or more. This chain connects TRBV27 to TRBJ2-7, with D perhaps TRBD2 (6 bases). V gave up 4 bases and J gave up 2 bases, with 9 bases separating them. CDR1 is MNHEY and CDR2 is SMNVEV in the germline V gene (reference sequence). CDR3 length equals 13 residues. The CDR3 region is CASSSWGAYEQYF. The CDR3 nucleotides are TGTGCCAGCAGTTCTTGGGGGGCCTACGAGCAGTACTTC.

This clonotype has a handful of counts. The CDR3 loop is CASNNYNEQFF. In DNA, the CDR3 is TGTGCCAGCAACAACTACAATGAGCAGTTCTTC. The chain joins TRBV6-2 or TRBV6-3 to TRBJ2-1; D remains ambiguous. The V and J ends lost 7 bases and 3 bases respectively, with 4 bases between them. The germline gives CDR1 MNHEY, CDR2 SVGEGT. The CDR3 contains 11 residues.

The V gene is TRBV29-1, the J gene TRBJ1-2; 8 bases line up with TRBD1. Germline values: CDR1 SQVTM, CDR2 ANQGSEA. The trim removed 6 bases at V and 6 bases at J, leaving 12 bases unmatched. CDR3 size: 14 residues. The CDR3 sequence is CSVPPGTGADGYTF. Written as DNA, the CDR3 is TGCAGCGTCCCTCCCGGGACAGGAGCGGATGGCTACACCTTC. Based on the CDR3 plus reference TRBV29-1 and TRBJ1-2, the full variable domain is SAVISQKPSRDICQRGTSLTIQCQVDSQVTMMFWYRQQPGQSLTLIATANQGSEATYESGFVIDKFPISRPNLTFSTLTVSNMSPEDSSIYLCSVPPGTGADGYTFGSGTRLTVV.

The chain links TRBV28 to TRBJ1-1, with unresolved D. Germline-derived CDR1 and CDR2 are MDHEN and SYDVKM. Trimming shortened V by 4 bases and J by 8 bases, and 23 bases separated the two germline ends. The CDR3 runs 16 residues. The CDR3 sequence: CASSSLVVSGNTEAFF. For the CDR3, the DNA is TGTGCCAGCAGTTCCCTCGTGGTCTCGGGGAATACAGAAGCTTTCTTT. Complete variable domain (other parts from reference TRBV28 and TRBJ1-1): DVKVTQSSRYLVKRTGEKVFLECVQDMDHENMFWYRQDPGLGLRLIYFSYDVKMKEKGDIPEGYSVSREKKERFSLILESASTNQTSMYLCASSSLVVSGNTEAFFGQGTRLTVV.

The genes are TRBV28 and TRBJ2-7; TRBD1 agrees at 8 bases. Looked up from germline, CDR1 is MDHEN and CDR2 is SYDVKM. V dropped 7 bases and J dropped 5; count of bases not matched to a gene: 13. This CDR3 spans 15 amino acids. CDR3 amino acids: CASTVLRTGNHEQYF. CDR3 nucleotide sequence: TGTGCCAGCACCGTTTTAAGGACAGGGAACCACGAGCAGTACTTC.

The chain carries TRBV5-1 and TRBJ2-7; TRBD2 matches 12 bases. The CDR3 runs 17 residues. Germline-derived CDR1 and CDR2 are SGHRS and YFSETQ. V lost 0 bases and J lost 2; bases outside the gene matches: 6. The CDR3 DNA sequence: TGCGCCAGCAGCTTGGGGAGGACTAGCGGGGACACCTACGAGCAGTACTTC. Protein: CASSLGRTSGDTYEQYF.

The chain couples TRBV5-6 to TRBJ2-1; D not certain. The CDR3 is made up of 12 amino acids. V lost 3 bases and J lost 10, with 11 bases in between. CDR1 and CDR2 (germline): SGHDT, YYEEEE. CDR3 residues: CASSSEDTEQFF. CDR3 DNA sequence: TGTGCCAGCAGCTCCGAGGATACGGAGCAGTTCTTC.

In this sample, this clonotype turned up a few times. This chain links TRBV25-1 with TRBJ2-1; D possibly corresponds to TRBD1 (6 bases). The germline gives CDR1 MGHDK, CDR2 SYGVNS. Trimming took off 3 bases at V and 1 base at J, with 13 bases between the two ends. This CDR3 is built from 16 residues. The CDR3 nucleotides are TGTGCCAGCAGTGATCCCGGGACAAATTCCTACAATGAGCAGTTCTTC. The encoded protein is CASSDPGTNSYNEQFF.

This clonotype was counted only a few times. CDR3: CASSDRTSGRWRGETQYF. For the CDR3, the DNA is TGTGCCAGCAGCGATCGGACTAGCGGGAGGTGGCGCGGAGAGACCCAGTACTTC. The chain carries TRBV7-2 and TRBJ2-5; 14 nucleotides agree with TRBD2. Trimming at V came to 5 bases and at J to 4 bases, leaving 12 bases not matched to a gene. This CDR3 has 18 residues. Per the germline V gene, CDR1 is SGHTA and CDR2 is FQGNSA.

The sample holds a few counts of this clonotype. The V gene is TRBV5-1, the J gene TRBJ2-7, with 7 bases identical to TRBD2. CDR1 and CDR2 from the germline V gene are SGHRS and YFSETQ. J gave up 0 bases and V 0 bases, and 6 bases lay outside the gene matches. The CDR3 runs 16 residues. CDR3 loop: CASSLGTAGSSYEQYF. CDR3 sequence (DNA): TGCGCCAGCAGCTTGGGTACAGCGGGAAGCTCCTACGAGCAGTACTTC.

This clonotype was recorded at least ten times. V usage is TRBV6-1 and J usage is TRBJ2-6; D might be TRBD1 (6 bases). CDR1 and CDR2 from the germline V gene are MNHNS and SASEGT. V lost 7 bases and J 0 bases, leaving 16 bases between the germline ends. The CDR3 has 17 amino acids. CDR3 protein: CASTKRTEPSGANVLTF. The CDR3 nucleotides are TGTGCCAGCACTAAAAGGACAGAACCCTCTGGGGCCAACGTCCTGACTTTC.

The rearrangement uses TRBV5-1 and TRBJ2-3; possible D gene TRBD2, 7 bases. V lost 4 bases and J 2 bases, leaving 17 bases between the germline ends. The germline V gene encodes CDR1 SGHRS and CDR2 YFSETQ. This CDR3 is 16 amino acids long. CDR3 bases: TGCGCCAGCAGCGGGGGGGCTAGCGGCTACACAGATACGCAGTATTTT. It is translated as CASSGGASGYTDTQYF.

The chain uses TRBV5-1 and TRBJ2-2; perhaps TRBD1 as D (5 bases). Germline assignment: CDR1 SGHRS and CDR2 YFSETQ. The CDR3 is 17 residues long. Trimming took 2 bases from V and 0 from J, leaving 14 bases between them. The CDR3 here is CASSLRQGKANTGELFF. The CDR3, as DNA: TGCGCCAGCAGCTTAAGGCAGGGCAAGGCGAACACCGGGGAGCTGTTTTTT.